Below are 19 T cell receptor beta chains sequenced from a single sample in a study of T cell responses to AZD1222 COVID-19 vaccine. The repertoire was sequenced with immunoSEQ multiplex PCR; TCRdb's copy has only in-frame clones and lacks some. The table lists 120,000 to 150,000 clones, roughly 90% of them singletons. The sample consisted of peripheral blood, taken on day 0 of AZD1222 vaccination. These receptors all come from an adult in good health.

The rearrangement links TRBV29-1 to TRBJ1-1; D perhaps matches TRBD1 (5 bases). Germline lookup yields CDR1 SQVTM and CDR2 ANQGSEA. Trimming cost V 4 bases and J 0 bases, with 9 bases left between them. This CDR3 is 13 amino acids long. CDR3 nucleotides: TGCAGCGTTGTGGGACTGATGAACACTGAAGCTTTCTTT. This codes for CSVVGLMNTEAFF.

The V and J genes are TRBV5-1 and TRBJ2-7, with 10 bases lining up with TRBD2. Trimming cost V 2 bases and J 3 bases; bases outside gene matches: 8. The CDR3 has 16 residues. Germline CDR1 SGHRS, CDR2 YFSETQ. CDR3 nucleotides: TGCGCCAGCAGCTTCAGTCTAGCGGGGGCCGGCTACGAGCAGTACTTC. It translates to CASSFSLAGAGYEQYF.

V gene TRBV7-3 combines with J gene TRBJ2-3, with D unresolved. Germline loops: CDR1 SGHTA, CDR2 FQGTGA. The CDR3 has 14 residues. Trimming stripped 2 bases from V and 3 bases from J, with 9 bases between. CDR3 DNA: TGTGCCAGCAGCTTATCGGGTTGGACAGATACGCAGTATTTT. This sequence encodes CASSLSGWTDTQYF.

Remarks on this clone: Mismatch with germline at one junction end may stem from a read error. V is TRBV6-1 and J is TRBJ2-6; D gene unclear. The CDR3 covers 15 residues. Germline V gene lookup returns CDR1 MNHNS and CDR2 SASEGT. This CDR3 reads CASSEDQAGANVLTF. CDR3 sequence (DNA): TGTGCCAGCAGCGAAGACCAGGCTGGGGCCAACGTCCTGACTTTC.

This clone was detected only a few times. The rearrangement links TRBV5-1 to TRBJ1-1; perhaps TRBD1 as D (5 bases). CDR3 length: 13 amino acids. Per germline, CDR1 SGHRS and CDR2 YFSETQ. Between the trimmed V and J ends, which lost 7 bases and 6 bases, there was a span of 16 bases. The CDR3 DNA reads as TGCGCCAGCTGGGGGTCATTGGGGGCTGAAGCTTTCTTT. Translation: CASWGSLGAEAFF. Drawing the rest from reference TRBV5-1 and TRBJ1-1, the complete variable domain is KAGVTQTPRYLIKTRGQQVTLSCSPISGHRSVSWYQQTPGQGLQFLFEYFSETQRNKGNFPGRFSGRQFSNSRSEMNVSTLELGDSALYLCASWGSLGAEAFFGQGTRLTVV.

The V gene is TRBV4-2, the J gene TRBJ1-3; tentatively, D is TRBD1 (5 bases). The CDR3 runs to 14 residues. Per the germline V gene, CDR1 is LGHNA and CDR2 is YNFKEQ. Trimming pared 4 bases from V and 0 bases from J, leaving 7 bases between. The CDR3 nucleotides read TGTGCCAGCAGCCGGGGGAGCTCTGGAAACACCATATATTTT. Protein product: CASSRGSSGNTIYF.

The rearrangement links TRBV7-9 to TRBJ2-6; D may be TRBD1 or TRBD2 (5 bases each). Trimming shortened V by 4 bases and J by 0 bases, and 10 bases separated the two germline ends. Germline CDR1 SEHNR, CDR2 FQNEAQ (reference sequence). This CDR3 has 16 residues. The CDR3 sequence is CASSSGLLSGANVLTF. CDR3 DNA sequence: TGTGCCAGCAGCTCGGGGCTTCTCTCTGGGGCCAACGTCCTGACTTTC.

The CDR3 bases are TGTGCCAGCTCACCACCGGGCCAGATCCTGAGGAAGTACTTC. It translates to CASSPPGQILRKYF. The genes are TRBV18 and TRBJ2-7; no definite D call. Germline lookup yields CDR1 KGHSH and CDR2 LQKENI. This CDR3 contains 14 residues. The ends were cut back, 0 bases at V and 11 bases at J, with 17 bases in the middle.

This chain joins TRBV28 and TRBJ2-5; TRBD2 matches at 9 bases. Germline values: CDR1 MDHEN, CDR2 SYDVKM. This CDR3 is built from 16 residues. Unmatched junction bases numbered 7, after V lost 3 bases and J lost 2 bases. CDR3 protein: CASSFLGTSRQETQYF. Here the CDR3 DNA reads TGTGCCAGCAGTTTTTTGGGGACTAGCAGGCAAGAGACCCAGTACTTC.

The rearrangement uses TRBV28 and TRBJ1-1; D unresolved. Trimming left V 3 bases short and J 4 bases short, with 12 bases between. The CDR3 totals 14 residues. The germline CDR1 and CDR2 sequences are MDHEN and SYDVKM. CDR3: CASSFPARGTEAFF. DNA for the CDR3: TGTGCCAGCAGTTTTCCCGCCCGTGGCACTGAAGCTTTCTTT.

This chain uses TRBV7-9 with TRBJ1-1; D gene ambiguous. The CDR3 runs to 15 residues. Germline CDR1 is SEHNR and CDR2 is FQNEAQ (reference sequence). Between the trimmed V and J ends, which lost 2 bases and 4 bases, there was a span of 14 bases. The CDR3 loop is CASSLLSGSGTEAFF. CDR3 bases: TGTGCCAGCAGCTTACTCTCCGGTTCGGGCACTGAAGCTTTCTTT.

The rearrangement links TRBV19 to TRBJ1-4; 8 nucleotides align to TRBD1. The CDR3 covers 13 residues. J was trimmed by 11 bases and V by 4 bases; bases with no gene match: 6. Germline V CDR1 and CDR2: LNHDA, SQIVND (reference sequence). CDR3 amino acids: CASSTKQGEKLFF. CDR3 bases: TGTGCCAGTAGTACCAAACAGGGGGAGAAACTGTTTTTT. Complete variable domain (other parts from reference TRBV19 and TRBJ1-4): DGGITQSPKYLFRKEGQNVTLSCEQNLNHDAMYWYRQDPGQGLRLIYYSQIVNDFQKGDIAEGYSVSREKKESFPLTVTSAQKNPTAFYLCASSTKQGEKLFFGSGTQLSVL.

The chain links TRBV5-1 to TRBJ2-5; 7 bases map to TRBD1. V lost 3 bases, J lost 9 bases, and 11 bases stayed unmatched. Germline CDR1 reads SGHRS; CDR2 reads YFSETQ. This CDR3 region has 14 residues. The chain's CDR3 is CASSSRQGPGAQYF. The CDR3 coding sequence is TGCGCCAGCAGCTCCCGACAGGGACCAGGGGCCCAGTACTTC.

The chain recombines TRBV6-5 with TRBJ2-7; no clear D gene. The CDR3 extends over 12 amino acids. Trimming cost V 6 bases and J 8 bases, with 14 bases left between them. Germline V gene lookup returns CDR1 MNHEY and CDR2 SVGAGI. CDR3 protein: CASRSDRTKQYF. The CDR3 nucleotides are TGTGCCAGCAGGTCAGACCGCACGAAGCAGTACTTC.

CDR3 residues: CASKSLQGALHF. CDR3 coding DNA: TGTGCCAGCAAGTCGTTGCAGGGCGCCCTCCACTTT. This chain links TRBV12-3 or TRBV12-4 with TRBJ1-6; perhaps TRBD1 as D (5 bases). V was shortened by 7 bases and J by 14 bases, with 15 bases between the two germline ends. This CDR3 has 12 amino acids.

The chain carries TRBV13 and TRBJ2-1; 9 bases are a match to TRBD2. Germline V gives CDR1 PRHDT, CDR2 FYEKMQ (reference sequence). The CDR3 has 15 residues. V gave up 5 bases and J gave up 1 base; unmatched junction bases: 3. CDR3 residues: CASSVLAGSYNEQFF. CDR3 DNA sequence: TGTGCCAGCAGCGTTCTAGCGGGGTCCTACAATGAGCAGTTCTTC.

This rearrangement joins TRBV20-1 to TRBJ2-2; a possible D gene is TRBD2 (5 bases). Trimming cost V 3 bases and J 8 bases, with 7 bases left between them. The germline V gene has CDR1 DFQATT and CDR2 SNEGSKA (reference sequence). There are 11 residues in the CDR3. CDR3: CSASRGGELFF. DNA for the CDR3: TGCAGTGCTAGTAGAGGGGGGGAGCTGTTTTTT.

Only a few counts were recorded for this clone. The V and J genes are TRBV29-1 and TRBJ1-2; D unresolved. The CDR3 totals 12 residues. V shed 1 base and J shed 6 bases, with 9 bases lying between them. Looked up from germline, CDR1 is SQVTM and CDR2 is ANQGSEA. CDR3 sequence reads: CSVEGGEDGYTF. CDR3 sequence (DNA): TGCAGCGTTGAAGGTGGCGAGGATGGCTACACCTTC.

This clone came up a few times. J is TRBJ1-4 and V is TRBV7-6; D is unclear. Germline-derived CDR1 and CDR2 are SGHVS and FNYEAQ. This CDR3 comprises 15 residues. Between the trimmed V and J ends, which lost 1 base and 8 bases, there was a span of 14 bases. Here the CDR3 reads CASSLGVSALEKLFF. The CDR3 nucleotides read TGTGCCAGCAGCTTAGGGGTCAGCGCCCTGGAAAAACTGTTTTTT. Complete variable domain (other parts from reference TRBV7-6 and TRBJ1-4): GAGVSQSPRYKVTKRGQDVALRCDPISGHVSLYWYRQALGQGPEFLTYFNYEAQQDKSGLPNDRFSAERPEGSISTLTIQRTEQRDSAMYRCASSLGVSALEKLFFGSGTQLSVL.